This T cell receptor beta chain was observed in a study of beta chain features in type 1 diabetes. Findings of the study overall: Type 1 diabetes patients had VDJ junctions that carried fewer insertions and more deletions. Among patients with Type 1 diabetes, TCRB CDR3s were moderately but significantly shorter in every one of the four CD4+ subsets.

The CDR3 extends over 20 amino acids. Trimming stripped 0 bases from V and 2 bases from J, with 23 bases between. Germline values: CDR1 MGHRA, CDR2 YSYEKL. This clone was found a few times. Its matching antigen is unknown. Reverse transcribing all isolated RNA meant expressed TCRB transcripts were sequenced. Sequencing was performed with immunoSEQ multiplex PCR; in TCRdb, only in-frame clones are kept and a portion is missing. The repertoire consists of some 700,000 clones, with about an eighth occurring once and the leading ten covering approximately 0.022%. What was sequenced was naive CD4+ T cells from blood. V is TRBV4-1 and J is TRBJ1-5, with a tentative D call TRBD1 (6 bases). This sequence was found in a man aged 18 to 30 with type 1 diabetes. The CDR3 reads CASSQDRGTPWEWGNQPQHF. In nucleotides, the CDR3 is TGCGCCAGCAGCCAAGATCGCGGGACACCCTGGGAGTGGGGCAATCAGCCCCAGCATTTT.